A selection of T cell receptor beta chains follows, all from one sample in a study of blood T cell repertoires in COVID-19. Produced via immunoSEQ multiplex PCR; TCRdb's table is partial and in-frame only. The table has some 370,000 clones, almost 90% seen once. Sequencing was done on a sample of peripheral blood. These receptors all stem from a man between 18 and 29 years old with active or convalescent COVID-19. Both conserved end residues are part of each CDR3. A D gene is named only where the DNA matches it firmly. For some rows the clone size is stated as once, few or many, or as a class when expanded; others skip it.

NA,NA,TRBJ2-1,TRBV27,TGTGCCAGCAGTTCCCCAGGGGGTAGCGGTTACAATGAGCAGTTCTTC,CASSSPGGSGYNEQFF
NA,NA,TRBJ1-2,TRBV9,TGTGCCAGCAGCGAGACAGAAAACTATGGCTACACCTTC,CASSETENYGYTF
TRBD1,NA,TRBJ2-7,TRBV7-9,TGTGCCAGCAGCTCGATCGGGACAGAGTCCTCCTACGAGCAGTACTTC,CASSSIGTESSYEQYF
NA,once,TRBJ2-5,TRBV6-2/TRBV6-3,TGTGCCAGCAGTTACACCCCTAGAGCCAAAGAGACCCAGTACTTC,CASSYTPRAKETQYF
NA,NA,TRBJ2-3,TRBV19,TGTGCCAGTAGTACGTATTTGAGGGATACGCAGTATTTT,CASSTYLRDTQYF
NA,NA,TRBJ1-3,TRBV6-6,TGTGCCAGCAGTTACGTACAGTCGCTCTCTGGAAACACCATATATTTT,CASSYVQSLSGNTIYF
TRBD1,NA,TRBJ1-1,TRBV5-1,TGCGCCAGCAGCTCCGGACGAGGGGGCGGGGAGACTGAAGCTTTCTTT,CASSSGRGGGETEAFF
TRBD2,NA,TRBJ2-5,TRBV7-8,TGTGCCAGCAGCTTAGTACTAGCGGGGGTATCAGAGACCCAGTACTTC,CASSLVLAGVSETQYF
TRBD2,NA,TRBJ2-1,TRBV24-1,TGTGCCACCAGTGCTGGACTAGCGGGGTTTCAGTTCTTC,CATSAGLAGFQFF
NA,many,TRBJ2-7,TRBV19,TGTGCCAGTAGTCCCCTAACGGGAGTCGAGCAGTACTTC,CASSPLTGVEQYF
NA,NA,TRBJ1-4,TRBV20-1,TGCAGTGCTAGTTCGGGAACTAATGAAAAACTGTTTTTT,CSASSGTNEKLFF
NA,once,TRBJ1-4,TRBV28,TGTGCCAGCAGTTTAGCGGGGGGGAAGCGGGAAAAACTGTTTTTT,CASSLAGGKREKLFF
TRBD2,NA,TRBJ2-1,TRBV7-2,TGTGCCAGCAGCTTACTAAGCGGGAGAACCGGCAATGAGCAGTTCTTC,CASSLLSGRTGNEQFF
NA,NA,TRBJ2-1,TRBV7-9,TGTGCCAGCAGCTCCCCGGGGTTATACGGGAATGGTGAGCAGTTCTTC,CASSSPGLYGNGEQFF
TRBD1,NA,TRBJ2-7,TRBV9,TGTGCCAGCAGCGCCGACAGGGAATCCCACGAGCAGTACTTC,CASSADRESHEQYF
NA,once,TRBJ1-2,TRBV18,TGTGCCAGCTCACCACCGGGCAGGGGTTATGGCTACACCTTC,CASSPPGRGYGYTF
NA,once,TRBJ1-2,TRBV6-2/TRBV6-3,TGTGCCAGCAGTTACTCGAATTTACAGCCCCTCTATGGCTACACCTTC,CASSYSNLQPLYGYTF